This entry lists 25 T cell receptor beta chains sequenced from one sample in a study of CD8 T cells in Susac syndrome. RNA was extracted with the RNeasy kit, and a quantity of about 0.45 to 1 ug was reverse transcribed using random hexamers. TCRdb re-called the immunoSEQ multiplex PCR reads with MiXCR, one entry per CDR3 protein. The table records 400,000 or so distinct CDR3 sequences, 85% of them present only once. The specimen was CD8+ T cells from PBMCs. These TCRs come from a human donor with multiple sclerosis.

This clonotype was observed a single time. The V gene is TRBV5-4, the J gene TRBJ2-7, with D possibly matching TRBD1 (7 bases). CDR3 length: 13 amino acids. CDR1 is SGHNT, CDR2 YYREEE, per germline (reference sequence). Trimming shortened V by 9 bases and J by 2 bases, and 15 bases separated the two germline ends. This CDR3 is CAMGRDSTYEQYF. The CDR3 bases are TGTGCCATGGGGCGGGACAGCACCTACGAGCAGTACTTC.

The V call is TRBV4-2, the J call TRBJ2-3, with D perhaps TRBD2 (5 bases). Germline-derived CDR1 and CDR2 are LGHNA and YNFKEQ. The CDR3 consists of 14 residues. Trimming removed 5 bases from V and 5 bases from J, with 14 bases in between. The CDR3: CASSTFEEEDTQYF. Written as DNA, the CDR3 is TGTGCCAGCAGCACTTTTGAGGAGGAAGATACGCAGTATTTT.

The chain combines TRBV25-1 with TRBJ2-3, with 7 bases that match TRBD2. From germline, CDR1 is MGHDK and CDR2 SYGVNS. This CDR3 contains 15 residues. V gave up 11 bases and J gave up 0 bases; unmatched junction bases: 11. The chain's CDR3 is CASCAGDGSTDTQYF. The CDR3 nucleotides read TGTGCCTCTTGTGCGGGGGACGGAAGCACAGATACGCAGTATTTT.

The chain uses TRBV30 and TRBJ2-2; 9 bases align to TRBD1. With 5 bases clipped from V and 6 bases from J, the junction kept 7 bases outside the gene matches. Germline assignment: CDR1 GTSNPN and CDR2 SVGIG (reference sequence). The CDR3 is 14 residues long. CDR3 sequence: CAWGQGQGPGELFF. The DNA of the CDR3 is TGTGCCTGGGGGCAGGGACAGGGACCCGGGGAGCTGTTTTTT.

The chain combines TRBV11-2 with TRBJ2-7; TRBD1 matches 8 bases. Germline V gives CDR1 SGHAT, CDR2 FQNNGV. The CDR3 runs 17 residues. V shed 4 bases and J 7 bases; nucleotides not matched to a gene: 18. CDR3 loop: CASSSTGGLPGIREQYF. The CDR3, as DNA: TGTGCCAGCAGCTCCACAGGGGGACTCCCTGGGATCAGGGAGCAGTACTTC. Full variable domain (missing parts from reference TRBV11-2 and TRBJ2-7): EAGVAQSPRYKIIEKRQSVAFWCNPISGHATLYWYQQILGQGPKLLIQFQNNGVVDDSQLPKDRFSAERLKGVDSTLKIQPAKLEDSAVYLCASSSTGGLPGIREQYFGPGTRLTVT.

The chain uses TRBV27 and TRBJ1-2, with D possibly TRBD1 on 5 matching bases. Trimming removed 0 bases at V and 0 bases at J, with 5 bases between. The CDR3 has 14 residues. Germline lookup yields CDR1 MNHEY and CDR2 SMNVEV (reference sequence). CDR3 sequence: CASSLSTANYGYTF. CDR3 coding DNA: TGTGCCAGCAGTTTATCGACAGCTAACTATGGCTACACCTTC.

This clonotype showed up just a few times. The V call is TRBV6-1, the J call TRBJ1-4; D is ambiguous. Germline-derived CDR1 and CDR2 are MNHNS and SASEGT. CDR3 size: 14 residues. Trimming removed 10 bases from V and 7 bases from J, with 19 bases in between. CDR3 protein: CATAADWRSEKLFF. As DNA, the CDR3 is TGTGCCACCGCCGCCGACTGGAGGAGTGAAAAACTGTTTTTT.

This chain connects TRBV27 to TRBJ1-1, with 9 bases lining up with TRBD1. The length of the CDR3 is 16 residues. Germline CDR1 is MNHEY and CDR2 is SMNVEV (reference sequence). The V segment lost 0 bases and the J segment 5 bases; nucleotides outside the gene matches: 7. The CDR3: CASSLSGQGRRTEAFF. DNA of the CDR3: TGTGCCAGCAGTTTATCGGGACAGGGCCGTAGGACTGAAGCTTTCTTT.

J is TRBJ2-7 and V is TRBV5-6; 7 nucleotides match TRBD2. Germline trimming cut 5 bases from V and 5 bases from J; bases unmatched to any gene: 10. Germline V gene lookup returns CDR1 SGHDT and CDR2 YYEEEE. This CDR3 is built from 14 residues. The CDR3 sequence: CASRYEGGYHEQYF. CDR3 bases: TGTGCCAGCAGGTACGAGGGAGGGTACCACGAGCAGTACTTC.

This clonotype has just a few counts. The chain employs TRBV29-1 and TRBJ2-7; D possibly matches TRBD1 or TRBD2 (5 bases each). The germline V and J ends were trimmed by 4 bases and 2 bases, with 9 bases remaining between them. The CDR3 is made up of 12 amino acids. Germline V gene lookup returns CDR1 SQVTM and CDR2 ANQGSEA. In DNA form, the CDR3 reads TGCAGCGTTGGGGACCTAACCTACGAGCAGTACTTC. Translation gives CSVGDLTYEQYF.

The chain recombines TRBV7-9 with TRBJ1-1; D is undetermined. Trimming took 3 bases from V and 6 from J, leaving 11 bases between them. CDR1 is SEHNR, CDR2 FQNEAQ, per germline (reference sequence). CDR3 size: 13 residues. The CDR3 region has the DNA TGTGCCAGCAGCTTTTGGGCCGGTTCTGAAGCTTTCTTT. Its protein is CASSFWAGSEAFF. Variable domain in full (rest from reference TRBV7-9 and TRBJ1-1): DTGVSQNPRHKITKRGQNVTFRCDPISEHNRLYWYRQTLGQGPEFLTYFQNEAQLEKSRLLSDRFSAERPKGSFSTLEIQRTEQGDSAMYLCASSFWAGSEAFFGQGTRLTVV.

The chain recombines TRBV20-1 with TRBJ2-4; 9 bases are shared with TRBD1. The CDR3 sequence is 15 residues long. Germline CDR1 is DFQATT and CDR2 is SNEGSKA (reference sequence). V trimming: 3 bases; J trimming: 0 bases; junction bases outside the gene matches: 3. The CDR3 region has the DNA TGCAGTGCTAGGGACAGGGGAATAGCCAAAAACATTCAGTACTTC. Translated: CSARDRGIAKNIQYF.

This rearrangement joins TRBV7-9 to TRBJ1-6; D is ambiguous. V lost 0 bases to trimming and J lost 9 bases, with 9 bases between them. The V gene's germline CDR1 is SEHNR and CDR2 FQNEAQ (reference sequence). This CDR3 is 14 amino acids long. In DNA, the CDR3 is TGTGCCAGCAGCTTAGCTTCGGGGATTTCACCCCTCCACTTT. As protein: CASSLASGISPLHF.

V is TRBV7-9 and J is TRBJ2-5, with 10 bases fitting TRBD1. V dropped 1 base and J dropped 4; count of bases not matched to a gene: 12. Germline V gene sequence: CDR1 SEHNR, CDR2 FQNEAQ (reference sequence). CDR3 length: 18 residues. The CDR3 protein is CASSLGHPGTGVTETQYF. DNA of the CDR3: TGTGCCAGCAGCTTAGGACACCCTGGGACAGGGGTAACAGAGACCCAGTACTTC.

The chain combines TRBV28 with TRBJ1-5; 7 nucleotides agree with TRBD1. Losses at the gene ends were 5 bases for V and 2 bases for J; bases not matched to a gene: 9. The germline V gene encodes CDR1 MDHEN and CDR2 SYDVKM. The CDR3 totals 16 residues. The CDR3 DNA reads TGTGCCAGCAGTCTCGGACAGGTCGGGGGCAATCAGCCCCAGCATTTT. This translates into CASSLGQVGGNQPQHF.

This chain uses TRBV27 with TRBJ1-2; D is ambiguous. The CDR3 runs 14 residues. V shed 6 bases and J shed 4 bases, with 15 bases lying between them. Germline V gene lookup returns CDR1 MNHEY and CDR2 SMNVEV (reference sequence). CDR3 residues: CASRIVAAGYGYTF. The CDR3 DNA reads TGTGCCAGCAGGATCGTGGCAGCCGGCTATGGCTACACCTTC.

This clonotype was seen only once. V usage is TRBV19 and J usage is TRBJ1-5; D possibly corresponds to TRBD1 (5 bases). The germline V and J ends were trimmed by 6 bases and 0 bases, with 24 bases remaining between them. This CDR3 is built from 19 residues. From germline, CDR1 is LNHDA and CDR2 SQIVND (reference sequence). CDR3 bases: TGTGCCAGTAGGTCCCGGGGGGAGGCAGAAGTATATAGCAATCAGCCCCAGCATTTT. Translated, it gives CASRSRGEAEVYSNQPQHF.

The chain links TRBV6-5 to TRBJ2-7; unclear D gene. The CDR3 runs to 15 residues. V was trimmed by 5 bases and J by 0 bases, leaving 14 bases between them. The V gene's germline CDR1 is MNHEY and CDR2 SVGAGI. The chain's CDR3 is CASSIWKTSSYEQYF. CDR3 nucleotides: TGTGCCAGCAGTATATGGAAAACATCCTCCTACGAGCAGTACTTC.

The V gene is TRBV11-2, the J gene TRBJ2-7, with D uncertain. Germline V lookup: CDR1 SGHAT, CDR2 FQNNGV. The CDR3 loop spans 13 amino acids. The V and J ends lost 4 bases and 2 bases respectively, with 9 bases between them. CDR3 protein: CASSYAEPYEQYF. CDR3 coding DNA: TGTGCCAGCAGCTATGCCGAGCCCTACGAGCAGTACTTC.

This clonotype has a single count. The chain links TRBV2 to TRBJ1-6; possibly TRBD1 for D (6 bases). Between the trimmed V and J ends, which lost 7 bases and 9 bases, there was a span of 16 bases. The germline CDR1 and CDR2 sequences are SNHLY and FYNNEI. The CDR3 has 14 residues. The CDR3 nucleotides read TGTGCCAGCACGAGGGGGGTTTTAAGTTCACCCCTCCACTTT. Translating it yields CASTRGVLSSPLHF.

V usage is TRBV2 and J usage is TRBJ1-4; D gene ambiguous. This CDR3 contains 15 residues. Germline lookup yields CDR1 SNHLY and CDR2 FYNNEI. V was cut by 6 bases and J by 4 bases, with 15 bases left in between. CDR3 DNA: TGTGCCAGCAGCCCGGGCTTGGGTTATAATGAAAAACTGTTTTTT. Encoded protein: CASSPGLGYNEKLFF.

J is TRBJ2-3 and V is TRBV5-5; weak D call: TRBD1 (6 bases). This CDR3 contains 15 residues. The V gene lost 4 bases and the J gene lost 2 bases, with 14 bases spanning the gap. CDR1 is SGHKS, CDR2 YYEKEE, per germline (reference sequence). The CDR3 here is CASSPTQGFTDTQYF. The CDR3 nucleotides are TGTGCCAGCAGCCCGACCCAGGGGTTCACAGATACGCAGTATTTT.

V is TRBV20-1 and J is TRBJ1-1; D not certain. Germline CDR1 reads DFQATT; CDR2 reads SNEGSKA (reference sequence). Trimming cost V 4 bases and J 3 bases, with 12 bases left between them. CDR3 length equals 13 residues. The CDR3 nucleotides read TGCAGTGCTATTGACGGGGTGGACACTGAAGCTTTCTTT. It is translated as CSAIDGVDTEAFF.

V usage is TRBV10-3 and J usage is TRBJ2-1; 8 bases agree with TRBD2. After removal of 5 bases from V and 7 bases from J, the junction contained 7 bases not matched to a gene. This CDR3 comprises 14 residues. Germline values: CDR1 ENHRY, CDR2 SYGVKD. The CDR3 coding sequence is TGTGCCATCAGTAGCGGGAGAGAAGTGAATGAGCAGTTCTTC. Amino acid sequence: CAISSGREVNEQFF.

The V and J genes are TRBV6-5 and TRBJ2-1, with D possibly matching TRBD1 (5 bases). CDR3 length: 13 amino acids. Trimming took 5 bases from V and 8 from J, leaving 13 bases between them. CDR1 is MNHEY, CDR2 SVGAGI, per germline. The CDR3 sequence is CASSTQGVHEQFF. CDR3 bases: TGTGCCAGCAGTACCCAGGGTGTCCATGAGCAGTTCTTC.